This entry describes one TCR beta chain. Its antigen specificity is not known. This may be a read error: a much more frequent sequence differs by one nucleotide. Sequences SEHNR (CDR1) and FQNEAQ (CDR2) are obtained from the germline V gene (reference sequence). The CDR3 holds 15 amino acids from the cysteine to the phenylalanine. The only DNA kept is the CDR3, 45 bases in frame from the first base. V loses 2 bases of germline sequence and J loses 5 bases, and the interval between the two ends is 13 bases. Using a constant-region primer and ProtoScript II reverse transcriptase, TCRbeta-specific cDNA was reverse-transcribed from around 500 ng total RNA. The TCRbeta libraries were prepared through three rounds of nested multiplex PCR following a slightly modified ARM-PCR procedure. Each of the first two PCR rounds ran for nine to ten cycles and used multiplex TRBV1-TRBV30 forward primers together with a Cbeta reverse primer. Sample barcodes and Illumina adapters were added in a final 25-cycle PCR using Deep VentR polymerase. Before sequencing, amplicons of 200-500 bp were gel-purified using a QIAquick gel extraction kit. TCRbeta amplicons were sequenced on an Illumina HiSeq 2500 with 250-bp paired-end reads. On the authors' methods: To recover full CDR3 sequences, reads were quality-trimmed using Trimmomatic v0.33 and paired reads were then merged using FLASH v1.2.11. MiGEC v1.2.1b assigned V, D and J germline segments to the rearranged TCRbeta sequences. Clonotype statistics, along with Shannon-Wiener diversity indices, were calculated using VDJtools v1.0.0. To cut down on sampling bias, every analysis after diversity analysis relied on just the 250 most abundant clonotypes from each sample. TCRdb cleaned the public reads at Q25 with fastp, built clones with MiXCR and kept in-frame beta chains. A single entry per CDR3 protein holds the most common genes and DNA from its merged rows. Here the V and J calls rest on TCRdb's processing, not on the authors' analysis. The sample has 90,000 to 150,000 distinct CDR3 sequences on record, roughly 70% of them singletons. The ten largest clones represent more than 8% of the sample.

Total RNA and DNA were co-extracted without cell sorting from approximately 20-30 mg of bulk tissue using the AllPrep DNA/RNA mini kit. Between late 2015 and March 2016, 4 or 5 patients in China with histopathologically diagnosed primary liver carcinoma had surgical resection. At the time of sampling, the patients had chronic HBV infection and had not received any treatment. Fresh tumor and adjacent tissue pieces were bisected, with one half stored in RNAlater at -80 degrees C and the other half sent for histology. This specimen belongs to a study of tumor-infiltrating lymphocytes in primary liver carcinoma (dated by TCRdb to 2016 to 2017). In the study overall: Of the five patients, three men and two women aged 30 to 69 years, four had hepatocellular carcinoma and one had combined HCC and intrahepatic cholangiocarcinoma. The five patients had tumors staged T1-T3 N0M0, with maximum diameters ranging from about 4.2 to 10 cm. Samples yielded roughly 3.5 to 7.13 million productive TCRbeta reads; read depth did not differ significantly between tissue types. A total of 35 specimens from 5 patients, comprising approximately 25 tumor regions, 5 adjacent noncancerous liver tissues and 5 peripheral blood samples, were covered by TCRbeta repertoire sequencing. Technical replicate repertoires showed high reproducibility, with mean shared-clone rates near 0.89 and correlation coefficients above 0.95. The study combined TCRbeta repertoire sequencing, expression microarrays and whole-exome sequencing across five regions of each liver tumor, with adjacent normal tissue and blood. General conclusions and limits of the study: Because only the TCR beta chain was sequenced and unpaired alpha chains were not captured, true repertoire diversity is likely underestimated. Repertoire overlap was found to be higher between tumor regions (mean roughly 36%) than between tumor-adjacent (about 17%) or tumor-blood (about 15%) pairs, consistent with antigen-driven expansion. Because the samples were bulk and unsorted, CD4+ and CD8+ T cell repertoires could not be compared. The study included only five or six patients, and the authors note findings should be validated in a larger study. Compared with blood, tumors had a significantly larger share of the repertoire taken up by the top 250 clones (p = 0.039).

The sequenced sample consisted of tumor-adjacent normal liver tissue. The chain links TRBV7-9 with TRBJ2-1; the D gene is unclear. The TCR was taken from a woman aged 55-69 years with primary liver carcinoma and hepatitis B virus infection. The nucleotide sequence reads as follows: TGTGCCAGCAGCTTACGAGGCGAGAGGAACAATGAGCAGTTCTTC. Its coded protein is CASSLRGERNNEQFF.